The T cell receptor beta chain under discussion was sequenced for a study of blood T cell repertoires in COVID-19. Study summary: Samples representing acute and convalescent COVID-19 were sourced from the United States, Italy and Spain. T cells, B-cell-depleted T cells, or PBMCs provided the cDNA or gDNA that served as material.

Authors' methods: Reference gene primer amplification in the assay estimated nucleated cell counts. Profiling relied on immunoSEQ multiplex PCR, and the TCRdb table lists in-frame clones only, not all of them. V and J calls and clone size are those listed in that table; D and trimming were worked out from the DNA. The sample yields some 96,000 clones, approximately 86% seen once. The J segment lost 5 bases and the V segment lost 0 bases, leaving 7 bases of the junction unmatched. Germline assignment: CDR1 SGHRS and CDR2 YFSETQ. The CDR3 contains 16 residues. This chain links TRBV5-1 with TRBJ2-5, with TRBD2 matching over 10 bases. Source material: peripheral blood. This receptor was taken from a human donor in a cohort sampled during active COVID-19. The CDR3 spells CASSLEASGSGETQYF. The CDR3 nucleotides read TGCGCCAGCAGCTTGGAGGCTAGCGGGAGCGGGGAGACCCAGTACTTC.